This T cell receptor (beta chain) originates from a study of T cell responses to AZD1222 COVID-19 vaccine. Sequenced by immunoSEQ multiplex PCR; TCRdb stores in-frame clones only, minus some. The table includes some 170,000 clones, roughly 94% detected once. Unmatched junction bases numbered 8, after V lost 6 bases and J lost 4 bases. This CDR3 is 14 amino acids long. Germline values: CDR1 SGHNT, CDR2 YYREEE (reference sequence). The rearrangement links TRBV5-4 to TRBJ1-2; 8 nucleotides agree with TRBD1. Here the sequenced sample was peripheral blood, taken 28 days after the second AZD1222 dose. The origin of this receptor is an adult who received the AZD1222 COVID-19 vaccine. The CDR3 is CASKETGDVYGYTF. The CDR3 region has the DNA TGTGCCAGCAAGGAGACAGGGGACGTCTATGGCTACACCTTC. Looking up the rest from reference TRBV5-4 and TRBJ1-2 gives the full variable domain: ETGVTQSPTHLIKTRGQQVTLRCSSQSGHNTVSWYQQALGQGPQFIFQYYREEENGRGNFPPRFSGLQFPNYSSELNVNALELDDSALYLCASKETGDVYGYTFGSGTRLTVV.